This T cell receptor (beta chain) was identified during a study of T cell repertoires in cytomegalovirus infection. Study-level results: CMV-specific TCR beta clonotypes restricted by HLA-C dominated the ex vivo response.

Points on this clonotype: Its cognate antigen is unknown.

TCRdb ran MiXCR on the reads and lists one entry per CDR3 protein. This repertoire shows fewer than 1,000,000 distinct CDR3 sequences, 31% found once; its top ten account for around an eighth. The V and J ends lost 0 bases and 2 bases, in that order; junction bases with no gene match: 3. CDR1 is SGHTS, CDR2 YDEGEE, per germline. This CDR3 has 16 amino acids. The chain links TRBV5-8 to TRBJ2-3; 10 positions agree with TRBD2. The origin of this receptor is a human donor in good health (CMV status not recorded). Some clones in this sample may be carry-over from other donors' samples. Here the sequenced sample was cultured CD8+ T cells from PBMCs, taken from culture after CMV antigen stimulation. The CDR3 region has the DNA TGTGCCAGCAGCTTGGGGACTAGCGGACCCACAGATACGCAGTATTTT. It specifies CASSLGTSGPTDTQYF.